This TCR beta chain was observed in a study of OX40 agonist ivuxolimab in advanced cancers. This clone was detected only once. Only in-frame clones appear in the TCRdb table, and some are missing; sequencing was by immunoSEQ multiplex PCR. Seen here are 65,000 to 85,000 clones, approximately 86% observed once, and the top ten hold under 3%. The CDR3 consists of 16 residues. V gave up 3 bases and J gave up 1 base; unmatched junction bases: 5. Germline loops: CDR1 SGDLS, CDR2 YYNGEE. Sequencing was performed on CD4+ or CD8+ T cells sorted from blood, taken in a trial of the OX40 agonist ivuxolimab. The sequence was obtained from an adult with an advanced solid tumor such as melanoma, head and neck, liver or kidney cancer. The J gene is TRBJ2-2, the V gene TRBV9; 8 bases fit TRBD1. DNA of the CDR3: TGTGCCAGCAGCGCTCTTGGGACAGGGAACACCGGGGAGCTGTTTTTT. Protein sequence: CASSALGTGNTGELFF.